The entry below describes one TCR beta chain. What it binds is not known. At one boundary the junction diverges from the germline segment, which might be a read error. This specimen belongs to a study of tumor and adjacent non-tumor tissue in lung cancer. Study-level background: The cohort had roughly 12 adenocarcinoma, a couple of squamous cell and 1 small cell patients. Around 4.5 million productive TCRbeta reads were obtained per sample on average.

No cell sorting was done before RNA was extracted from the tissue. This non-tumor lung sample came from over 3 cm beyond the tumor edge. This CDR3 has 12 residues. Germline V lookup: CDR1 SGHDT, CDR2 YYEEEE. The library came from three nested PCR rounds adapted from ARM-PCR protocols. From the multiplex PCR reads, TCRdb called clonotypes with MiXCR, one entry per CDR3 protein. In the table there are some 95,000 distinct CDR3 sequences, about 80% of which are singletons. Study conclusions and caveats: In normal lung, the top 100 clones were significantly more dominant than in tumor.

Sequenced material: distant non-tumor lung tissue. This chain connects TRBV5-6 to TRBJ2-3; D is perhaps TRBD2 (5 bases). This TCR was recovered from a man between 60 and 75 years old with small cell lung cancer. CDR3 bases: TGTGCTAGCAGCTTGGGAGCAGATACGCAGTTTTTT. Its translation is CASSLGADTQFF.